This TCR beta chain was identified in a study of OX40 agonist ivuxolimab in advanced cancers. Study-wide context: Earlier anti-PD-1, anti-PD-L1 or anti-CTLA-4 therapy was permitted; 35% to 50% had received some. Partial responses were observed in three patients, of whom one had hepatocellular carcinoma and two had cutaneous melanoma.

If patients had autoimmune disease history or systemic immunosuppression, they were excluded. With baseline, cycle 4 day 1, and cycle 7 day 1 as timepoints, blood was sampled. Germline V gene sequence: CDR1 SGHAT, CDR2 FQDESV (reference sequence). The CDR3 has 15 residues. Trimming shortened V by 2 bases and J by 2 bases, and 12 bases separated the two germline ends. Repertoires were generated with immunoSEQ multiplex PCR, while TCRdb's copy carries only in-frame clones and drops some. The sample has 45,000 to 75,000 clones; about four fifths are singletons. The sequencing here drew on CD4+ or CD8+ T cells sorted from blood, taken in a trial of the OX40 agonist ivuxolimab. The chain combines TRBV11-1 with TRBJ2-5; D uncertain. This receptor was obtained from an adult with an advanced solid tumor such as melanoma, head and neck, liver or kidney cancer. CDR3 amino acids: CASSLTRPFQETQYF. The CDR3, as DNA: TGTGCCAGCAGCTTAACCCGACCGTTTCAAGAGACCCAGTACTTC.